This T cell receptor (beta chain) appears in the sequencing data of a study of T-cell reconstitution after alpha-beta-depleted transplantation in children. Study conclusions and caveats: Surviving recipient T cells and thymic progenitors underlay high day-60 TCRbeta diversity in some patients. T-cell counts and diversity at one year following transplant were attributed mainly to newly produced T cells.

Trimming removed 3 bases at V and 10 bases at J, with 7 bases between. This CDR3 comprises 11 residues. The sample holds many counts of this clonotype. As yet, its antigen is unknown. TCRbeta library preparation incorporated unique molecular identifiers. From the PCR reads, TCRdb called clonotypes with MiXCR, one entry per CDR3 protein. The sample lists approximately 150,000 distinct CDR3 sequences; about 8.8% were seen once. The V and J genes are TRBV12-3 or TRBV12-4 and TRBJ2-1; no definite D call. This clonotype was obtained from a female patient aged 2-15 years who had a stem cell transplant for congenital amegakaryocytic thrombocytopenia, so the T cells may come from the graft donor. The sequences come from PBMCs, mostly from graft donor cells, collected 180 days after TCRalphabeta/CD19-depleted stem cell transplant. The CDR3 here is CASSFAAEQFF. CDR3 nucleotide sequence: TGTGCCAGCAGTTTCGCGGCCGAGCAGTTCTTC.